These 27 T cell receptor beta chains came from one sample sequenced in a study of control samples from healthy donors and cancer patients. TCRdb's table, derived via immunoSEQ multiplex PCR, lists solely in-frame clones and lacks some. The table shows 150,000 to 200,000 clones, with 91% occurring only once. The sequenced sample consisted of blood. The receptors here all came from a woman between 25 and 40 years old in good health.

For this clone: Other DNA sequences in this specimen translate into the identical CDR3. The chain employs TRBV15 and TRBJ1-1; no definite D call. V lost 0 bases and J 1 base, leaving 3 bases between the germline ends. This CDR3 region has 13 residues. In germline, CDR1 is LNHNV, CDR2 YYDKDF (reference sequence). DNA of the CDR3: TGTGCCACCAGCAGAGACCCGAACACTGAAGCTTTCTTT. Its protein is CATSRDPNTEAFF.

This chain connects TRBV12-3 or TRBV12-4 to TRBJ1-5; D gene unclear. Between the trimmed V and J ends, which lost 6 bases and 2 bases, there was a span of 8 bases. This CDR3 has 13 amino acids. In DNA form, the CDR3 reads TGTGCCAGCAGAGTGGCAGGCAATCAGCCCCAGCATTTT. Its protein is CASRVAGNQPQHF.

The table lists this clone with a count of one. CDR3 sequence: CASSAGTGGITEAFF. Here the CDR3 DNA reads TGCGCCAGCAGCGCGGGGACAGGGGGCATCACTGAAGCTTTCTTT. This chain links TRBV5-1 with TRBJ1-1; TRBD1 matches at 12 bases. This CDR3 contains 15 residues. V was clipped by 4 bases and J by 4 bases; unmatched bases: 5. CDR1 is SGHRS and CDR2 is YFSETQ in the germline V gene.

CDR3 loop: CASSDRGGAGDTQYF. CDR3 in DNA: TGTGCCAGCAGTGACCGCGGGGGGGCGGGGGATACGCAGTATTTT. The V and J genes are TRBV6-4 and TRBJ2-3; 9 bases map to TRBD2. The CDR3 covers 15 residues. CDR1 MRHNA and CDR2 SNTAGT come from the germline V gene. J lost 6 bases, V lost 2 bases, and 6 bases had no gene match.

The CDR3 loop is CASSSGGPYGYTF. The CDR3 region has the DNA TGTGCCAGCAGTTCGGGAGGTCCCTATGGCTACACCTTC. This chain connects TRBV28 to TRBJ1-2; D not certain. The V gene lost 4 bases and the J gene lost 4 bases, with 10 bases spanning the gap. Germline V gives CDR1 MDHEN, CDR2 SYDVKM. The CDR3 loop spans 13 amino acids.

This clone was detected once. The genes are TRBV9 and TRBJ2-7; TRBD2 might be the D (6 bases). Germline CDR1 is SGDLS and CDR2 is YYNGEE. Trimming shortened V by 0 bases and J by 7 bases, and 11 bases separated the two germline ends. The length of the CDR3 is 13 residues. CDR3 in DNA: TGTGCCAGCAGCGTAGGTGTAGCGGCTGAGCAGTACTTC. Amino acids: CASSVGVAAEQYF.

The rearrangement links TRBV7-9 to TRBJ1-1, with D uncertain. CDR3 length equals 13 residues. V was clipped by 0 bases and J by 0 bases, with 2 bases between them. The germline V gene encodes CDR1 SEHNR and CDR2 FQNEAQ (reference sequence). In DNA form, the CDR3 reads TGTGCCAGCAGCTTAGCGATGAACACTGAAGCTTTCTTT. Its protein product is CASSLAMNTEAFF.

The V call is TRBV6-4, the J call TRBJ2-3; TRBD2 might be the D (6 bases). This CDR3 region has 15 residues. The V gene's germline CDR1 is MRHNA and CDR2 SNTAGT. V was shortened by 0 bases and J by 0 bases, with 7 bases between the two germline ends. CDR3 in DNA: TGTGCCAGCAGTGACTCCCGGGGGAGCACAGATACGCAGTATTTT. It is translated as CASSDSRGSTDTQYF.

The chain has TRBV19 and TRBJ1-2, with TRBD1 as a possible D gene (6 bases). The CDR3 is 15 amino acids. Germline values: CDR1 LNHDA, CDR2 SQIVND (reference sequence). Trimming stripped 1 base from V and 7 bases from J, with 16 bases between. The CDR3 region is CASSIVPGGLGGYTF. The DNA of the CDR3 is TGTGCCAGTAGTATAGTACCCGGGGGCCTTGGTGGCTACACCTTC.

The chain joins TRBV2 to TRBJ2-1, with TRBD1 matching over 11 bases. This CDR3 comprises 14 residues. Germline lookup yields CDR1 SNHLY and CDR2 FYNNEI. The junction had 6 bases not matched to a gene; V was cut back by 5 bases and J by 9 bases. CDR3 region: CASSTDRGLGEQFF. DNA of the CDR3: TGTGCCAGCAGTACGGACAGGGGGCTAGGTGAGCAGTTCTTC.

The V gene is TRBV27, the J gene TRBJ1-2; 9 nucleotides agree with TRBD1. J lost 8 bases, V lost 1 base, and 5 bases had no gene match. This CDR3 contains 14 residues. Germline V gene data show CDR1 as MNHEY and CDR2 as SMNVEV (reference sequence). CDR3 sequence: CASSLYGTGQGYTF. The CDR3 DNA follows: TGTGCCAGCAGTTTATACGGGACAGGGCAAGGCTACACCTTC.

The J gene is TRBJ1-3, the V gene TRBV10-1; tentatively, D is TRBD1 (5 bases). Looked up from germline, CDR1 is WNHNN and CDR2 is SYGVQD (reference sequence). The V gene lost 4 bases and the J gene lost 0 bases, with 10 bases spanning the gap. The CDR3 loop spans 15 amino acids. CDR3 sequence: CASSAGGNSGNTIYF. The CDR3 DNA sequence: TGCGCCAGCAGTGCGGGGGGTAACTCTGGAAACACCATATATTTT.

The chain uses TRBV6-4 and TRBJ2-3; TRBD2 matches at 10 bases. The trim removed 6 bases at V and 4 bases at J, leaving 7 bases unmatched. The germline V gene encodes CDR1 MRHNA and CDR2 SNTAGT. This CDR3 is 15 amino acids long. The CDR3 coding sequence is TGTGCCAGCAGCGGCAGCGGGGGGGCCCCAGATACGCAGTATTTT. This sequence encodes CASSGSGGAPDTQYF.

The table lists this clone with a count of one. The V gene is TRBV2, the J gene TRBJ1-2; 9 bases are a match to TRBD1. Trimming took 5 bases from V and 4 from J; bases not matched to a gene: 2. The CDR3 spans 13 residues. Germline assignment: CDR1 SNHLY and CDR2 FYNNEI. CDR3 amino acids: CASSRTGAYGYTF. CDR3 coding DNA: TGTGCCAGCAGTCGGACAGGGGCCTATGGCTACACCTTC. The full variable domain, completed using reference TRBV2 and TRBJ1-2, is EPEVTQTPSHQVTQMGQEVILRCVPISNHLYFYWYRQILGQKVEFLVSFYNNEISEKSEIFDDQFSVERPDGSNFTLKIRSTKLEDSAMYFCASSRTGAYGYTFGSGTRLTVV.

A note on this clone: Other DNA sequences from this sample encode an identical CDR3 as well. The V and J genes are TRBV18 and TRBJ1-2; D remains unclear. The CDR3 is 13 amino acids. Germline V gene data show CDR1 as KGHSH and CDR2 as LQKENI. V shed 2 bases and J shed 1 base, with 5 bases lying between them. For the CDR3, the DNA is TGTGCCAGCTCACCAACCGATAACTATGGCTACACCTTC. Encoded protein: CASSPTDNYGYTF. The whole variable domain, filled in from reference TRBV18 and TRBJ1-2, reads NAGVMQNPRHLVRRRGQEARLRCSPMKGHSHVYWYRQLPEEGLKFMVYLQKENIIDESGMPKERFSAEFPKEGPSILRIQQVVRGDSAAYFCASSPTDNYGYTFGSGTRLTVV.

The J gene is TRBJ1-2, the V gene TRBV18; D is unresolved. The CDR3 covers 14 residues. Germline-derived CDR1 and CDR2 are KGHSH and LQKENI. The germline V and J ends were trimmed by 3 bases and 1 base, with 9 bases remaining between them. CDR3 sequence reads: CASSPVGGNYGYTF. CDR3 nucleotide sequence: TGTGCCAGCTCACCGGTTGGCGGTAACTATGGCTACACCTTC.

This chain connects TRBV7-2 to TRBJ2-7, with 12 bases that match TRBD1. This CDR3 spans 15 amino acids. With 2 bases clipped from V and 5 bases from J, the junction kept 4 bases outside the gene matches. Looked up from germline, CDR1 is SGHTA and CDR2 is FQGNSA. The CDR3 sequence: CASSLRDRGPHEQYF. The CDR3 nucleotides are TGTGCCAGCAGCTTAAGGGACAGGGGGCCCCACGAGCAGTACTTC.

V is TRBV28 and J is TRBJ1-5; 9 bases line up with TRBD1. Germline assignment: CDR1 MDHEN and CDR2 SYDVKM. V shed 5 bases, J shed 4 bases, and the junction held 6 bases outside the gene matches. The CDR3 is made up of 15 amino acids. The CDR3, as DNA: TGTGCCAGCAGTGTCCGGGACAGGGCAAATCAGCCCCAGCATTTT. It encodes CASSVRDRANQPQHF. The whole variable domain, filled in from reference TRBV28 and TRBJ1-5, reads DVKVTQSSRYLVKRTGEKVFLECVQDMDHENMFWYRQDPGLGLRLIYFSYDVKMKEKGDIPEGYSVSREKKERFSLILESASTNQTSMYLCASSVRDRANQPQHFGDGTRLSIL.

This clone appeared a few times. V and J are TRBV2 and TRBJ1-5, with unresolved D. The V end lost 3 bases, the J end lost 2 bases, and 11 bases lay between the germline ends. The V gene's germline CDR1 is SNHLY and CDR2 FYNNEI. This CDR3 comprises 15 residues. Here the CDR3 reads CASSEGGSGNQPQHF. The DNA for the CDR3 is TGTGCCAGCAGTGAGGGTGGGTCTGGCAATCAGCCCCAGCATTTT.

CDR3 amino acids: CASSFSGGPGYTF. The CDR3 DNA is TGTGCCAGCAGCTTTTCAGGAGGTCCTGGCTACACCTTC. The V call is TRBV7-9, the J call TRBJ1-2, with D unresolved. The CDR3 has 13 residues. Trimming shortened V by 3 bases and J by 7 bases, and 12 bases separated the two germline ends. CDR1 and CDR2 (germline): SEHNR, FQNEAQ (reference sequence).

The chain couples TRBV18 to TRBJ1-3; 10 nucleotides agree with TRBD1. Trimming at V came to 3 bases and at J to 0 bases, leaving 2 bases not matched to a gene. This CDR3 contains 16 residues. Germline V gene data show CDR1 as KGHSH and CDR2 as LQKENI. DNA for the CDR3: TGTGCCAGCTCACCGACAGGGGGCCACTCTGGAAACACCATATATTTT. It yields the protein CASSPTGGHSGNTIYF. The whole variable domain, filled in from reference TRBV18 and TRBJ1-3, reads NAGVMQNPRHLVRRRGQEARLRCSPMKGHSHVYWYRQLPEEGLKFMVYLQKENIIDESGMPKERFSAEFPKEGPSILRIQQVVRGDSAAYFCASSPTGGHSGNTIYFGEGSWLTVV.

The chain employs TRBV5-1 and TRBJ1-2; 8 bases match TRBD1. V was pared by 0 bases and J by 4 bases, with 8 bases of the junction left unmatched. Looked up from germline, CDR1 is SGHRS and CDR2 is YFSETQ. This CDR3 region has 16 residues. The CDR3 loop reads CASSLASGGAGYGYTF. Here the CDR3 DNA reads TGCGCCAGCAGCTTGGCCTCAGGGGGCGCTGGCTATGGCTACACCTTC.

The rearrangement links TRBV5-8 to TRBJ1-4; no definite D call. The CDR3 spans 14 residues. CDR1 is SGHTS and CDR2 is YDEGEE in the germline V gene. V lost 4 bases to trimming and J lost 3 bases, with 10 bases between them. CDR3 sequence (DNA): TGTGCCAGCAGCGCCTATGGGCCTAATGAAAAACTGTTTTTT. Protein: CASSAYGPNEKLFF.

CDR3 region: CASSPGQIYNEQFF. Written as DNA, the CDR3 is TGCGCCAGCAGCCCAGGGCAGATTTACAATGAGCAGTTCTTC. The chain employs TRBV5-1 and TRBJ2-1; perhaps TRBD1 as D (5 bases). The CDR3 consists of 14 residues. Germline assignment: CDR1 SGHRS and CDR2 YFSETQ. Trimming stripped 4 bases from V and 4 bases from J, with 12 bases between.

This clone was seen just once. The genes are TRBV10-3 and TRBJ1-1; no definite D call. V lost 4 bases and J 1 base, leaving 4 bases between the germline ends. CDR3 length equals 12 residues. Germline loops: CDR1 ENHRY, CDR2 SYGVKD. CDR3: CAISGRNTEAFF. In nucleotides, the CDR3 is TGTGCCATCAGTGGACGGAACACTGAAGCTTTCTTT.

The chain is built from TRBV6-6 and TRBJ1-2; TRBD1 is a possible D gene (6 bases). The CDR3 contains 13 residues. Germline lookup yields CDR1 MNHNY and CDR2 SVGAGI (reference sequence). With 5 bases removed from V and 6 bases from J, the gap between germline ends came to 13 bases. The CDR3 sequence is CASSGEGGDGYTF. The CDR3 DNA reads TGTGCCAGCAGTGGAGAGGGGGGCGATGGCTACACCTTC.

The CDR3 DNA reads TGTGCCAGCAGCCCGCGGACAGGGCTCTATGGCTACACCTTC. This codes for CASSPRTGLYGYTF. This chain joins TRBV7-2 and TRBJ1-2; 8 nucleotides agree with TRBD1. Germline trimming cut 5 bases from V and 4 bases from J; bases unmatched to any gene: 6. The CDR3 has 14 amino acids. Germline V gene lookup returns CDR1 SGHTA and CDR2 FQGNSA.